The 5 T cell receptor beta chains below all came from one sample that was sequenced in a study of PD-1 blockade in classical Hodgkin lymphoma. TCRdb keeps only in-frame clones here, not all; method: immunoSEQ multiplex PCR. The top ten hold 8% to 11% of the sample, which has fewer than 15,000 clones, about 91% seen once. Relapse after autologous stem cell transplantation occurred in every patient, and brentuximab vedotin exposure varied. The starting material was peripheral blood mononuclear cells (PBMCs), obtained at baseline. Receptor source: a human donor with classical Hodgkin lymphoma.

The CDR3 DNA sequence: TGTGCCAGCGAGGGACAGGGAAGCACAGATACGCAGTATTTT. Its translation: CASEGQGSTDTQYF. This chain connects TRBV2 to TRBJ2-3; 9 positions match TRBD1. The CDR3 has 14 amino acids. V was pared by 8 bases and J by 0 bases, with 3 bases of the junction left unmatched. CDR1 is SNHLY and CDR2 is FYNNEI in the germline V gene.

The chain joins TRBV5-1 to TRBJ2-2, with D maybe TRBD2 (6 bases). CDR3 length: 15 residues. The V gene lost 6 bases and the J gene lost 0 bases, with 12 bases spanning the gap. Germline CDR1 SGHRS, CDR2 YFSETQ. DNA of the CDR3: TGCGCCAGCACCATTGGAGGGGCGAACACCGGGGAGCTGTTTTTT. Its protein product is CASTIGGANTGELFF.

The J gene is TRBJ2-7, the V gene TRBV7-9; a possible D gene is TRBD1 (6 bases). The germline V gene has CDR1 SEHNR and CDR2 FQNEAQ (reference sequence). The length of the CDR3 is 15 residues. V shed 6 bases and J shed 2 bases, with 17 bases lying between them. The CDR3 reads CASSYRQVEAYEQYF. The DNA for the CDR3 is TGTGCCAGCAGTTACCGACAGGTAGAAGCCTACGAGCAGTACTTC.

The chain links TRBV19 to TRBJ2-7; the match to TRBD1 covers 7 bases. V was clipped by 0 bases and J by 3 bases; unmatched bases: 8. The germline V gene encodes CDR1 LNHDA and CDR2 SQIVND (reference sequence). CDR3 length: 16 amino acids. The CDR3 nucleotides read TGTGCCAGTAGTATAGATCTCCCGGCAGGGGGCTACGAGCAGTACTTC. It translates to CASSIDLPAGGYEQYF. The full variable domain, with the rest looked up from reference TRBV19 and TRBJ2-7, is DGGITQSPKYLFRKEGQNVTLSCEQNLNHDAMYWYRQDPGQGLRLIYYSQIVNDFQKGDIAEGYSVSREKKESFPLTVTSAQKNPTAFYLCASSIDLPAGGYEQYFGPGTRLTVT.

This clone was seen just once. V and J are TRBV5-3 and TRBJ1-1; D gene ambiguous. TRBV5-3 is identified as an open reading frame with a role that is uncertain. The CDR3 is 11 amino acids. The V and J ends lost 1 base and 13 bases respectively, with 11 bases between them. The CDR3 here is CARSLKARGFF. As DNA, the CDR3 is TGTGCCAGAAGCTTGAAGGCGCGGGGTTTCTTT.